What follows are 26 T cell receptor beta chains derived from one specimen sequenced in a study of memory CD4+ T cells and cytomegalovirus serostatus. TCRdb's table, derived via immunoSEQ multiplex PCR, lists solely in-frame clones and lacks some. This table has around 99,000 clones, 80% appearing once. Single viable CD3+CD4+CD8-CD45RO+ cells were sorted as the memory CD4+ T cells. The sample comprised memory CD4+ T cells from blood. Source of these receptors: an adult in good health and CMV-seropositive.

This clone has a single count. The rearrangement uses TRBV5-5 and TRBJ2-2, with unresolved D. CDR3 length equals 13 residues. Germline CDR1 SGHKS, CDR2 YYEKEE (reference sequence). V was cut by 5 bases and J by 2 bases, with 7 bases left in between. The CDR3 sequence: CASRHINTGELFF. In DNA form, the CDR3 reads TGTGCCAGCAGACACATCAACACCGGGGAGCTGTTTTTT.

The chain combines TRBV10-1 with TRBJ2-4, with TRBD1 identical over 10 bases. V lost 8 bases, J lost 9 bases, and 10 bases stayed unmatched. Germline V lookup: CDR1 WNHNN, CDR2 SYGVQD (reference sequence). The CDR3 covers 14 residues. The CDR3 sequence: CASATGTGVSIQYF. CDR3 nucleotides: TGCGCCAGCGCGACCGGGACAGGGGTGAGCATTCAGTACTTC.

The genes are TRBV5-6 and TRBJ1-4; a weak D match, TRBD1 (5 bases). The CDR3 loop spans 18 amino acids. Trimming left V 4 bases short and J 6 bases short, with 25 bases between. From germline, CDR1 is SGHDT and CDR2 YYEEEE. The CDR3 loop is CASSPGFGQGWADEKLFF. As DNA, the CDR3 is TGTGCCAGCAGCCCCGGGTTCGGGCAGGGTTGGGCTGATGAAAAACTGTTTTTT.

This clone was detected a few times. The J gene is TRBJ1-4, the V gene TRBV13, with a tentative D call TRBD1 (5 bases). The germline V and J ends were trimmed by 4 bases and 8 bases, with 14 bases remaining between them. Germline V lookup: CDR1 PRHDT, CDR2 FYEKMQ (reference sequence). The CDR3 has 14 amino acids. CDR3 sequence (DNA): TGTGCCAGCAGCTCCCACAATCAGGGAGAAAAACTGTTTTTT. Protein: CASSSHNQGEKLFF.

J is TRBJ1-6 and V is TRBV28; possible D gene TRBD1, 5 bases. The germline CDR1 and CDR2 sequences are MDHEN and SYDVKM. The CDR3 contains 15 residues. Trimming left V 6 bases short and J 5 bases short, with 14 bases between. The CDR3 region has the DNA TGTGCCAGCAGGCTGGGACGGGGGGATAATTCACCCCTCCACTTT. Amino acids: CASRLGRGDNSPLHF.

The J gene is TRBJ1-4, the V gene TRBV19; D uncertain. Germline V lookup: CDR1 LNHDA, CDR2 SQIVND (reference sequence). CDR3 length: 13 amino acids. V was pared by 7 bases and J by 8 bases, with 14 bases between. The CDR3 DNA sequence: TGTGCCAGTAATTCGAGGAGTAGGGAAAAACTGTTTTTT. Protein: CASNSRSREKLFF.

This clone has a handful of counts. The chain uses TRBV7-8 and TRBJ2-5, with 14 bases aligning to TRBD2. V lost 5 bases, J lost 5 bases, and 13 bases stayed unmatched. CDR3 length: 18 amino acids. Looked up from germline, CDR1 is SGHVS and CDR2 is FQNEAQ. CDR3 loop: CASSPSGTSGRGLETQYF. CDR3 sequence (DNA): TGTGCCAGCAGCCCATCCGGGACTAGCGGGAGAGGGTTGGAGACCCAGTACTTC.

CDR3: CATSPGTADLGYTF. The CDR3 coding sequence is TGTGCCACCAGCCCCGGGACAGCCGATCTTGGCTACACCTTC. The chain joins TRBV15 to TRBJ1-2, with 7 nucleotides matching TRBD1. In germline, CDR1 is LNHNV, CDR2 YYDKDF (reference sequence). The V segment lost 5 bases and the J segment 7 bases; nucleotides outside the gene matches: 10. The CDR3 sequence is 14 residues long.

This chain connects TRBV30 to TRBJ2-5; D remains unclear. V was clipped by 1 base and J by 9 bases, with 21 bases between them. The CDR3 has 15 amino acids. CDR1 GTSNPN and CDR2 SVGIG come from the germline V gene (reference sequence). Written as DNA, the CDR3 is TGTGCCTGGAGTGGTATCCTCGCCCGGGCTCGGGCCCAGTACTTC. Translating gives CAWSGILARARAQYF.

The chain is built from TRBV6-5 and TRBJ2-7; 10 nucleotides align to TRBD2. This CDR3 contains 14 residues. After removal of 2 bases from V and 6 bases from J, the junction contained 4 bases not matched to a gene. Germline CDR1 MNHEY, CDR2 SVGAGI. CDR3 sequence reads: CASSYGLAGAEQYF. The CDR3 bases are TGTGCCAGCAGTTACGGGCTAGCGGGAGCCGAGCAGTACTTC.

This chain uses TRBV9 with TRBJ2-3, with 8 bases that match TRBD2. The trim removed 4 bases at V and 3 bases at J, leaving 4 bases unmatched. The CDR3 contains 14 residues. Germline V CDR1 and CDR2: SGDLS, YYNGEE. The DNA for the CDR3 is TGTGCCAGCAGCCCCGGGACTAGTACAGATACGCAGTATTTT. This gives the protein CASSPGTSTDTQYF.

The CDR3 region is CVRSSPGKNTEAFF. In DNA form, the CDR3 reads TGTGTCAGAAGCTCCCCCGGCAAGAACACTGAAGCTTTCTTT. The chain is built from TRBV7-5 and TRBJ1-1. TRBV7-5 is listed as a pseudogene. The CDR3 has 14 amino acids.

The chain employs TRBV6-1 and TRBJ2-7, with a possible D match to TRBD2 (6 bases). Trimming removed 4 bases at V and 7 bases at J, with 11 bases between. CDR3 length: 12 residues. Germline CDR1 and CDR2: MNHNS and SASEGT. This chain's CDR3 is CASSGDSREQYF. The CDR3 region has the DNA TGTGCCAGCAGTGGGGACTCTAGGGAGCAGTACTTC.

This clone has a count of ten or more. This sequence joins TRBV5-8 and TRBJ1-5; D is undetermined. Trimming stripped 4 bases from V and 0 bases from J, with 14 bases between. This CDR3 contains 16 residues. Germline assignment: CDR1 SGHTS and CDR2 YDEGEE. The CDR3 spells CASSPRLVYSNQPQHF. The CDR3 coding sequence is TGTGCCAGCAGCCCCCGCTTGGTCTATAGCAATCAGCCCCAGCATTTT.

DNA for the CDR3: TGTGCCAGTAGTATAGAGGGGGACACTGAAGCTTTCTTT. Translation gives CASSIEGDTEAFF. The chain links TRBV19 to TRBJ1-1; D might be TRBD1 (5 bases). From germline, CDR1 is LNHDA and CDR2 SQIVND (reference sequence). The CDR3 spans 13 residues. The ends were cut back, 0 bases at V and 3 bases at J, with 5 bases in the middle.

This clone was seen more than once but under ten times. This chain's CDR3 is CASTRGGRFNEQFF. The CDR3 bases are TGTGCCAGCACGAGAGGCGGGAGATTCAATGAGCAGTTCTTC. The chain joins TRBV5-6 to TRBJ2-1; the match to TRBD2 covers 7 bases. CDR1 and CDR2 from the germline V gene are SGHDT and YYEEEE. The CDR3 runs 14 residues. V trimming: 6 bases; J trimming: 6 bases; junction bases outside the gene matches: 9.

The chain joins TRBV28 to TRBJ2-7; the match to TRBD1 covers 8 bases. V was pared by 8 bases and J by 7 bases, with 13 bases of the junction left unmatched. The CDR3 is made up of 14 amino acids. Germline lookup yields CDR1 MDHEN and CDR2 SYDVKM. The CDR3 nucleotides read TGTGCCAGCGTCCCGGACAGGGCAACTAGGGAGCAGTACTTC. Its translation: CASVPDRATREQYF.

The chain couples TRBV5-1 to TRBJ1-1; D is uncertain. The CDR3 extends over 14 amino acids. CDR1 and CDR2 from the germline V gene are SGHRS and YFSETQ. V shed 1 base and J shed 1 base, with 8 bases lying between them. The CDR3 nucleotides read TGCGCCAGCAGCTTGTCCCAAACGAACACTGAAGCTTTCTTT. This translates into CASSLSQTNTEAFF.

The V and J genes are TRBV18 and TRBJ2-7; TRBD2 aligns across 7 bases. The V gene end was trimmed by 3 bases and the J gene end by 0 bases; junction bases not matched to a gene: 2. This CDR3 region has 14 residues. The V gene's germline CDR1 is KGHSH and CDR2 LQKENI. CDR3 loop: CASSPGTNSYEQYF. The CDR3 DNA reads as TGTGCCAGCTCACCCGGGACTAACTCCTACGAGCAGTACTTC.

This clone was detected once. The chain couples TRBV7-8 to TRBJ1-5; tentative D call: TRBD1 (5 bases). V dropped 3 bases and J dropped 0 bases, with 9 bases sitting between them. Germline V lookup: CDR1 SGHVS, CDR2 FQNEAQ. The CDR3 loop spans 15 amino acids. CDR3 coding DNA: TGTGCCAGCAGCTTGGGGGACCATAGCAATCAGCCCCAGCATTTT. Translated, it gives CASSLGDHSNQPQHF.

The rearrangement joins TRBV4-2 to TRBJ2-5; 8 bases align to TRBD2. CDR1 is LGHNA and CDR2 is YNFKEQ in the germline V gene. V was clipped by 4 bases and J by 3 bases; unmatched bases: 10. This CDR3 spans 16 amino acids. CDR3 residues: CASSRFAGGAEETQYF. CDR3 DNA sequence: TGTGCCAGCAGCCGTTTCGCGGGGGGCGCCGAAGAGACCCAGTACTTC.

The gene calls are TRBV7-8 and TRBJ1-5, with TRBD1 as a possible D gene (5 bases). Germline V lookup: CDR1 SGHVS, CDR2 FQNEAQ. Deletions cut 1 base from V and 5 bases from J, with 12 bases between. The CDR3 runs to 15 residues. DNA for the CDR3: TGTGCCAGCAGCTTAGATCTCGGGGGTCATCAGCCCCAGCATTTT. This gives the protein CASSLDLGGHQPQHF. The variable domain in full, with the rest retrieved from reference TRBV7-8 and TRBJ1-5, is GAGVSQSPRYKVAKRGQDVALRCDPISGHVSLFWYQQALGQGPEFLTYFQNEAQLDKSGLPSDRFFAERPEGSVSTLKIQRTQQEDSAVYLCASSLDLGGHQPQHFGDGTRLSIL.

This chain links TRBV11-3 with TRBJ2-1, with 8 nucleotides matching TRBD2. Unmatched junction bases numbered 6, after V lost 1 base and J lost 7 bases. This CDR3 has 15 residues. Germline values: CDR1 SGHNT, CDR2 YENEEA. CDR3 sequence (DNA): TGTGCCAGCAGCTTAGGTGGGACTAGTGCAAATGAGCAGTTCTTC. Protein: CASSLGGTSANEQFF.

V is TRBV7-2 and J is TRBJ2-1; the match to TRBD2 covers 9 bases. J lost 4 bases, V lost 5 bases, and 6 bases had no gene match. The V gene's germline CDR1 is SGHTA and CDR2 FQGNSA. The CDR3 runs 15 residues. In nucleotides, the CDR3 is TGTGCCAGCAGCGCCCGGACTAGCGTTTACAATGAGCAGTTCTTC. Its protein is CASSARTSVYNEQFF.

In its sample, this clone was seen a few times. This rearrangement joins TRBV28 to TRBJ1-1; no reliable D call. V dropped 6 bases and J dropped 4 bases, with 12 bases sitting between them. This CDR3 spans 13 amino acids. Germline V gives CDR1 MDHEN, CDR2 SYDVKM. In DNA, the CDR3 is TGTGCCAGCAGCACAGTGGGAAGCACTGAAGCTTTCTTT. Residues: CASSTVGSTEAFF. Full variable domain (outside the CDR3, taken from reference TRBV28 and TRBJ1-1): DVKVTQSSRYLVKRTGEKVFLECVQDMDHENMFWYRQDPGLGLRLIYFSYDVKMKEKGDIPEGYSVSREKKERFSLILESASTNQTSMYLCASSTVGSTEAFFGQGTRLTVV.

The chain recombines TRBV7-2 with TRBJ2-1; 10 bases line up with TRBD2. CDR1 is SGHTA and CDR2 is FQGNSA in the germline V gene. The CDR3 extends over 15 amino acids. Trimming at V came to 5 bases and at J to 6 bases, leaving 7 bases not matched to a gene. The CDR3 DNA is TGTGCCAGCAGCCCCCTAGCGGGAGCTGGCAATGAGCAGTTCTTC. As protein: CASSPLAGAGNEQFF.